This record looks at one T cell receptor (beta chain) sequence and its context. This entry comes from a study of blood T cells in healthy people across ages. The germline V gene has CDR1 SQVTM and CDR2 ANQGSEA. J lost 9 bases, V lost 2 bases, and 7 bases had no gene match. The CDR3 extends over 14 amino acids. The second PCR ran 7 to 11 cycles with a sample-barcoded 5' primer and J-beta primers. TCRdb reprocessed the 5' RACE reads with MiXCR, giving one entry per CDR3 protein. The table records hundreds of thousands of distinct CDR3 sequences, around 50% of them present only once. The chain recombines TRBV29-1 with TRBJ2-1; TRBD2 matches 10 bases. The origin of this receptor is a man aged 40-55 years in good health. The material sequenced was blood. The CDR3 reads CSVEKRGGLGEQFF. The DNA of the CDR3 is TGCAGCGTTGAAAAGCGGGGGGGCCTGGGTGAGCAGTTCTTC.